This is a list of T cell receptor beta chains from one sample in a study of CD8+ T cells in alopecia areata. Libraries were prepared by immunoSEQ multiplex PCR; TCRdb keeps only in-frame clonotypes and omits some of them. The sample has some 170,000 clones, about 53% seen once. The sequences come from CD8+ T cells sorted from blood, collected at week 24, from a patient treated with tofacitinib. The source is a human donor with alopecia areata. CDR3s include the opening cysteine and the closing phenylalanine or tryptophan. The listing skips clone size in some rows; elsewhere it reads once, few, many or a size class.

V gene	clone size	J gene	CDR3 protein
TRBV11-2	NA	TRBJ2-5	CASSFRETQYF
TRBV19	few	TRBJ2-2	CASSMTGNGELFF
TRBV30	NA	TRBJ1-5	CAWGQPQHF
TRBV5-1	few	TRBJ2-3	CASSLGSGGAADTQYF
TRBV7-2	NA	TRBJ1-5	CASSLSSGLGNQPQHF
TRBV5-1	NA	TRBJ1-1	CASSLTGRTDTEAFF
TRBV11-2	NA	TRBJ2-1	CASSFRINEQFF
TRBV2	NA	TRBJ2-7	CASRGTGGSYEQYF
TRBV5-6	NA	TRBJ2-5	CASSFETGGETQYF
TRBV11-2	NA	TRBJ2-7	CASSLEVAYEQYF
TRBV27	NA	TRBJ2-7	CASSSYRVSYEQYF
TRBV27	NA	TRBJ1-1	CASSTSQDTEAFF
TRBV5-6	NA	TRBJ1-4	CASGATGDGEKLFF
TRBV5-1	NA	TRBJ2-3	CASSFSIYGSKADTQYF
TRBV12-5	few	TRBJ1-4	CASGSGQGTSTNEKLFF
TRBV5-1	NA	TRBJ1-1	CASSLVESNTEAFF
TRBV30	few	TRBJ1-2	CAWDRDNGYTF
TRBV5-1	once	TRBJ2-5	CASSPGTVDPQTQYF
TRBV30	NA	TRBJ1-1	CAWSNGGNTEAFF
TRBV30	NA	TRBJ1-5	CAWSVGQGGNQPQHF
TRBV12-5	NA	TRBJ2-2	CASAPVGTGGTGELFF
TRBV2	NA	TRBJ2-7	CASETSGSYEQYF
TRBV4-3	NA	TRBJ2-1	CASSLLGPYSYNEQFF
TRBV5-1	NA	TRBJ1-1	CASSSEQGRFDTEAFF
TRBV10-1	NA	TRBJ2-7	CARSGGEWEQYF
TRBV27	NA	TRBJ1-1	CASSSRDRVKAFF
TRBV10-3	NA	TRBJ2-3	CAISDYSSGATSTDTQYF
TRBV6-5	NA	TRBJ1-1	CASQGSEAFF
TRBV30	NA	TRBJ2-6	CAWSLGQSGANVLTF
TRBV4-3	NA	TRBJ1-1	CASSQGWTANTEAFF
TRBV10-3	NA	TRBJ1-1	CAISDSGQNTEAFF
TRBV4-3	NA	TRBJ1-5	CASSQVFDSNQPQHF